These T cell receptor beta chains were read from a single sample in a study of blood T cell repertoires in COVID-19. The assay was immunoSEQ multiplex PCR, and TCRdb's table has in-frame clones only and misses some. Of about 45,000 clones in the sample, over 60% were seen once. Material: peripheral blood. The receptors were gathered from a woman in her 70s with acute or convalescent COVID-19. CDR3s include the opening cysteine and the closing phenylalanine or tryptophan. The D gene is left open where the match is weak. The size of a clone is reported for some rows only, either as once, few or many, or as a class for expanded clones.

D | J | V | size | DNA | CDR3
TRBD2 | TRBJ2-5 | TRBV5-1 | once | TGCGCCAGCAGCTGGGGGACTAGCGGGGGCCAAGAGACCCAGTACTTC | CASSWGTSGGQETQYF
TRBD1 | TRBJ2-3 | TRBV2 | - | TGTGCCAGCAGCGGGACAGGGCCCCTTCCCGATACGCAGTATTTT | CASSGTGPLPDTQYF
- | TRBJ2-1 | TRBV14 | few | TGTGCCAGCAGTCACTCTGCGGGATGGAGCTCCTACAATGAGCAGTTCTTC | CASSHSAGWSSYNEQFF
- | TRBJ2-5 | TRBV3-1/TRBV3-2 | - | TGTGCCAGCAGCCAACAGGTACAAGAGACCCAGTACTTC | CASSQQVQETQYF
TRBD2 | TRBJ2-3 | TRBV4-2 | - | TGTGCCAGCAGCCAAGATAACAGCGCACAGCGGGGGGAAGCAGATACGCAGTATTTT | CASSQDNSAQRGEADTQYF
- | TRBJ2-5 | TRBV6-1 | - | TGTGCCAGCAGTGAAACAGGTTCCATCCAAGAGACCCAGTACTTC | CASSETGSIQETQYF
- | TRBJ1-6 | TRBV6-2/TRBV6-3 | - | TGTGCCAGCAGTTACTCTCCAGTGGGGAGAGGTCCCCTCCACTTT | CASSYSPVGRGPLHF
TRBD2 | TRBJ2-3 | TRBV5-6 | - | TGTGCCAGCAGCTCACTAGCGGGTACAGATACGCAGTATTTT | CASSSLAGTDTQYF
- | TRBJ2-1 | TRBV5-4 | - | TGTGCCAGCAGCCCCGGGGTAGGGCGGGCCTACAATGAGCAGTTCTTC | CASSPGVGRAYNEQFF
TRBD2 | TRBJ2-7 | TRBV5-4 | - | TGTGCCAGCAGGCCCACCCGACTAGCGGCAACCTACGAGCAGTACTTC | CASRPTRLAATYEQYF
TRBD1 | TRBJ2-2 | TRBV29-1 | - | TGCAGCGTTGGGACAGGGATCGGGGAGCTGTTTTTT | CSVGTGIGELFF
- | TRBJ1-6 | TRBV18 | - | TGTGCCAGCGGGCCGCCGGGATATAATTCACCCCTCCACTTT | CASGPPGYNSPLHF
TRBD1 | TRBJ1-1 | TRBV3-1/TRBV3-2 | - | TGTGCCAGCAGCAGAGGGGGCGAAAACACTGAAGCTTTCTTT | CASSRGGENTEAFF
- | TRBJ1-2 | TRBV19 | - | TGTGCCAGTAGCAACGGAGCAGATAGTGGCTATGGCTACACCTTC | CASSNGADSGYGYTF
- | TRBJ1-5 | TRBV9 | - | TGTGCCAGCAGCGCGCAGGGGATTCGGAATCAGCCCCAGCATTTT | CASSAQGIRNQPQHF
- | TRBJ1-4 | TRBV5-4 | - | TGTGCCAGCACGACCATAGGGAACAGGGATGAAAAACTGTTTTTT | CASTTIGNRDEKLFF
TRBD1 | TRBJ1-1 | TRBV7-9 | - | TGTGCCAGCAGCTTAAAGGGGACAGGGATGTCTGAAGCTTTCTTT | CASSLKGTGMSEAFF
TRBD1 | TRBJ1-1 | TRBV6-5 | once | TGTGCCAGCAGCTTCGTAGACAGGGGCTACACTGAAGCTTTCTTT | CASSFVDRGYTEAFF
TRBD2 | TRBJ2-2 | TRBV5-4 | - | TGTGCCAGCAGCCCACAATCCGGACTAGCGGGAGTAAACGCCGGGGAGCTGTTTTTT | CASSPQSGLAGVNAGELFF
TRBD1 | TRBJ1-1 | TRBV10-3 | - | TGTGCCATCAGTGACAAACAGGGGATTAACACTGAAGCTTTCTTT | CAISDKQGINTEAFF
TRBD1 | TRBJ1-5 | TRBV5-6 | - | TGTGCCAGCAGCGGGACAGGGGGGCAGCCCCAGCATTTT | CASSGTGGQPQHF
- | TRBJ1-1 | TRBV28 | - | TGTGCCACCATAACGGAAGGGGCCGGGAACACTGAAGCTTTCTTT | CATITEGAGNTEAFF
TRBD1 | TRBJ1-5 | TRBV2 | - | TGTGCCAGCAGGGCGGACAGGTGGAGACAGCCCCAGCATTTT | CASRADRWRQPQHF
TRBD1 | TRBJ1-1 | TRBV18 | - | TGTGCCAGCTCACCTTTACGGACAGGTAGCATGAACACTGAAGCTTTCTTT | CASSPLRTGSMNTEAFF
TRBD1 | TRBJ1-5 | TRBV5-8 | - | TGTGCCAGCAGCCTACAGGGGTTTAGCAATCAGCCCCAGCATTTT | CASSLQGFSNQPQHF
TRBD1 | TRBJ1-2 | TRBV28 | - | TGTGCCAGCAGCTTAGAGGGACAGGGGGCCCGGCGTGGCTACACCTTC | CASSLEGQGARRGYTF
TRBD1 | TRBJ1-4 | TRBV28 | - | TGTGCCAGCAGGGTCTCCGGGACAGGCGCGGAAAAACTGTTTTTT | CASRVSGTGAEKLFF
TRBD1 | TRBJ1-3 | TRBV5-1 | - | TGCGCCAGCAACCCAGGGGGCGGATTAGCTGGAAACACCATATATTTT | CASNPGGGLAGNTIYF
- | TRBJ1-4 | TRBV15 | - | TGTGCCACCAGCAGAGACAGGGGCGATGAAAAACTGTTTTTT | CATSRDRGDEKLFF
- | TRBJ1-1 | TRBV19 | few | TGTGCCAGTACCCTGGGGAGACGGTTGAACACTGAAGCTTTCTTT | CASTLGRRLNTEAFF
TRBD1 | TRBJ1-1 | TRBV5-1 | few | TGCGCCAGCAGCTTGGCCGACAGGGTCGGGAACACTGAAGCTTTCTTT | CASSLADRVGNTEAFF
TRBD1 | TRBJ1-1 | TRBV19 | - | TGTGCCAGTAGTATAGCCCGACAGGGATATGAAGCTTTCTTT | CASSIARQGYEAFF
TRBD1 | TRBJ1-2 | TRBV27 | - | TGTGCCAGCATAGGGGGCCAGGGCTACACCTTC | CASIGGQGYTF
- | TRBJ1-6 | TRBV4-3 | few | TGCGCCAGCAGCCAAGGGGGAAGGGGCTATAATTCACCCCTCCACTTT | CASSQGGRGYNSPLHF
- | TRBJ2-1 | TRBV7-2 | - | TGTGCCAGCAGCAACGAGGTTGTCGGTGAGCAGTTCTTC | CASSNEVVGEQFF
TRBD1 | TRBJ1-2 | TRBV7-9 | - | TGTGCCAGCAGCTTAGGAGGGGACAGGGGGCTGTATGGCTACACCTTC | CASSLGGDRGLYGYTF
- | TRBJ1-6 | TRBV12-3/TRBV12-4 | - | TGTGCCAGCAGTGACAGTCATAATTCACCCCTCCACTTT | CASSDSHNSPLHF
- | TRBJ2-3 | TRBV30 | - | TGTGCCTGGAGTGTACTTGGGACTGGGACAGATACGCAGTATTTT | CAWSVLGTGTDTQYF
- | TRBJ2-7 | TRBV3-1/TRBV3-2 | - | TGTGCCAGCAGCCACGGGTCCTACGAGCAGTACTTC | CASSHGSYEQYF
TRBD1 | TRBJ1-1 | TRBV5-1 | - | TGCGCCAGCAGCGACCCAGACAGGGTGGGGACTGAAGCTTTCTTT | CASSDPDRVGTEAFF
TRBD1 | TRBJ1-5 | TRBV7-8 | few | TGTGCCAGCAGCTTAGTGACAGGGGGGTACCAGCCCCAGCATTTT | CASSLVTGGYQPQHF
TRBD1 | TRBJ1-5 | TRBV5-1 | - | TGCGCCAGCAGCTCACAGGGGGGCAATCAGCCCCAGCATTTT | CASSSQGGNQPQHF
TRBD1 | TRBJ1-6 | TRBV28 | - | TGTGCCAGCAGTGAACCGGGGACAGGGAATAATTCACCCCTCCACTTT | CASSEPGTGNNSPLHF
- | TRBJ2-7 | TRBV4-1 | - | TGCGCCAGCAGCCAAGCGAGACAGAAAACCTACGAGCAGTACTTC | CASSQARQKTYEQYF
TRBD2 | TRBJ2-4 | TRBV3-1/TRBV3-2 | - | TGTGCCAGCAGCCAAGAATTGGCGGGGGGACTAGCGGGAGTTTGGGGCAAAAACATTCAGTACTTC | CASSQELAGGLAGVWGKNIQYF